The rows below give T cell receptor beta chains drawn from one sample of a study of shared T cell receptors in the human thymus. The assay was immunoSEQ multiplex PCR, and TCRdb's table has in-frame clones only and misses some. The table has hundreds of thousands of clones, more than 75% seen once. In addition, the sample was reused for a study of human thymus T cells.

Input material: thymocytes. The receptors derive from a boy under three years old with a congenital heart defect. The CDR3 runs from the conserved cysteine through the conserved F or W. The D gene is left open where the match is weak. The size field is filled for only some rows; it gives once, few, many or a size class.

cdr3_nt: TGCGCCAGCAGCCAAGTTTTGCAGACAGTCACAGATACGCAGTATTTT; cdr3_aa: CASSQVLQTVTDTQYF; d_call: .; j_call: TRBJ2-3; v_call: TRBV4-3; clone_size: once
cdr3_nt: TGCAGCGTAACCAGAGTTCTCCTCTCGACCGGAGGCAATGAGCAGTTCTTC; cdr3_aa: CSVTRVLLSTGGNEQFF; d_call: .; j_call: TRBJ2-1; v_call: TRBV29-1; clone_size: .
cdr3_nt: TGCAGCGTTGAATGGGGAGGGTCCTACGAGCAGTACTTC; cdr3_aa: CSVEWGGSYEQYF; d_call: TRBD2; j_call: TRBJ2-7; v_call: TRBV29-1; clone_size: .
cdr3_nt: TGTGCCAGTAGTATAGGGACAGGGGGCTCTAAGCCCCAGCATTTT; cdr3_aa: CASSIGTGGSKPQHF; d_call: TRBD1; j_call: TRBJ1-5; v_call: TRBV19; clone_size: few
cdr3_nt: TGTGCCAGCAGTCTACAGAGCGGGAGGGGCAATGAGCAGTTCTTC; cdr3_aa: CASSLQSGRGNEQFF; d_call: TRBD2; j_call: TRBJ2-1; v_call: TRBV27; clone_size: .
cdr3_nt: TGTGCCAGCAGCGCTCGAGATACCATGGGGGGCGAGCAGTACTTC; cdr3_aa: CASSARDTMGGEQYF; d_call: .; j_call: TRBJ2-7; v_call: TRBV11-3; clone_size: .
cdr3_nt: TGCGCCAGCCGTAATCGATTGCGGGAGGTAAGGAATGAGCAGTTCTTC; cdr3_aa: CASRNRLREVRNEQFF; d_call: TRBD2; j_call: TRBJ2-1; v_call: TRBV23-1; clone_size: .
cdr3_nt: TGTGCCAGCAGTTTAGGGCAATCTGGAGAGACCCAGTACTTC; cdr3_aa: CASSLGQSGETQYF; d_call: .; j_call: TRBJ2-5; v_call: TRBV27; clone_size: .
cdr3_nt: TGTGCCAGCAGTTTTCGTAGCGCGTTCTTCTACGAGCAGTACTTC; cdr3_aa: CASSFRSAFFYEQYF; d_call: .; j_call: TRBJ2-7; v_call: TRBV27; clone_size: .
cdr3_nt: TGCGCCAGCAGCCTTAAGCCCCGGAGGGATACGCAGTATTTT; cdr3_aa: CASSLKPRRDTQYF; d_call: .; j_call: TRBJ2-3; v_call: TRBV5-1; clone_size: .
cdr3_nt: TGTACCAGCAGCCATCCCTGGACTAGCGGGAGAGATGAGCAGTTCTTC; cdr3_aa: CTSSHPWTSGRDEQFF; d_call: TRBD2; j_call: TRBJ2-1; v_call: TRBV4-2; clone_size: once
cdr3_nt: TGTGCCAGCAGCCCCGGATGGGCGCGGGAGACTCCCTACAATGAGCAGTTCTTC; cdr3_aa: CASSPGWARETPYNEQFF; d_call: TRBD2; j_call: TRBJ2-1; v_call: TRBV11-3; clone_size: .